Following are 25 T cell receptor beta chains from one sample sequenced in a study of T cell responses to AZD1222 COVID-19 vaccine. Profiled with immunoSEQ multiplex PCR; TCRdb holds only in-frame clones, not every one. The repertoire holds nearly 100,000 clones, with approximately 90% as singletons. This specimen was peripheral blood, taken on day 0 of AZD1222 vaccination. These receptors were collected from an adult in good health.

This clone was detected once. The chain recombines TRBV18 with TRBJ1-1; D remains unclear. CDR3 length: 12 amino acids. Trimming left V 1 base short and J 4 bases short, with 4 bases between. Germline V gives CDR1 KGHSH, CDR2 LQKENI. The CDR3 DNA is TGTGCCAGCTCACCACAGCTCACTGAAGCTTTCTTT. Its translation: CASSPQLTEAFF.

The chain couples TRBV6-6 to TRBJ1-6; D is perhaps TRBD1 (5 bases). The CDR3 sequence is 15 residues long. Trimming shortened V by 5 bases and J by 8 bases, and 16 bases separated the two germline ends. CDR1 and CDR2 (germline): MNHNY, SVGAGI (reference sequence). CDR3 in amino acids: CASSPLGGSDSPLHF. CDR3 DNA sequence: TGTGCCAGCAGTCCCCTGGGGGGATCGGATTCACCCCTCCACTTT.

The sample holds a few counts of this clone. Here the CDR3 DNA reads TGTGCCTGGAGTTTTGGGGGCAGTGGCTACACCTTC. Amino acid sequence: CAWSFGGSGYTF. V is TRBV30 and J is TRBJ1-2; maybe TRBD1 (6 bases). Germline loops: CDR1 GTSNPN, CDR2 SVGIG (reference sequence). The V end lost 2 bases, the J end lost 7 bases, and 11 bases lay between the germline ends. The CDR3 sequence is 12 residues long.

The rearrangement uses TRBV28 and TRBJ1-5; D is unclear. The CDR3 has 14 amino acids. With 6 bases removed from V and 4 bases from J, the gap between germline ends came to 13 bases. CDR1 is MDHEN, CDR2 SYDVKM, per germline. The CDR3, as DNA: TGTGCCAGCAGGAGCAGGTTGGGGAATCAGCCCCAGCATTTT. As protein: CASRSRLGNQPQHF.

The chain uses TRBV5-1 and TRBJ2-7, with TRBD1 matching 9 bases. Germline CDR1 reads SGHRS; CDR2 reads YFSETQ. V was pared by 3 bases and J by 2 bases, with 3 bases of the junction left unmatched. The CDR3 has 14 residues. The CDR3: CASSWGQGPYEQYF. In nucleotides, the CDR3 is TGCGCCAGCAGCTGGGGACAGGGCCCCTACGAGCAGTACTTC.

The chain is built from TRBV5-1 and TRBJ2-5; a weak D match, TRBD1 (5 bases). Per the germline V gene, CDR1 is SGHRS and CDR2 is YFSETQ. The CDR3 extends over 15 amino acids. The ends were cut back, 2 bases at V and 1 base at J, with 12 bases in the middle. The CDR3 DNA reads TGCGCCAGCAGCTTCGCTACAGGAATCCAAGAGACCCAGTACTTC. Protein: CASSFATGIQETQYF.

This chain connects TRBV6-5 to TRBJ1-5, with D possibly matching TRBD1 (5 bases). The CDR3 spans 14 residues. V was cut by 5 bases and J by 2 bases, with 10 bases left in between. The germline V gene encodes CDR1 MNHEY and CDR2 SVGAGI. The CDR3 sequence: CASSPAGRNQPQHF. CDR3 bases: TGTGCCAGCAGTCCCGCAGGGCGCAATCAGCCCCAGCATTTT.

The CDR3 DNA sequence: TGCGCCAGCAGCCCCCTACAAGGGACAGAGGCACCCAATGAGCAGTTCTTC. Translated: CASSPLQGTEAPNEQFF. This rearrangement joins TRBV4-1 to TRBJ2-1; 7 bases agree with TRBD1. The CDR3 runs to 17 residues. CDR1 and CDR2 from the germline V gene are MGHRA and YSYEKL. Trimming at V came to 4 bases and at J to 6 bases, leaving 15 bases not matched to a gene.

CDR3 coding DNA: TGCGCCAGCAGCCAAGATGAACAGGGGGTGTTCTACGAGCAGTACTTC. Translated, it gives CASSQDEQGVFYEQYF. The chain carries TRBV4-3 and TRBJ2-7; TRBD1 aligns across 8 bases. The CDR3 covers 16 residues. V trimming: 0 bases; J trimming: 3 bases; junction bases outside the gene matches: 7. Germline lookup yields CDR1 LGHNA and CDR2 YSLEER.

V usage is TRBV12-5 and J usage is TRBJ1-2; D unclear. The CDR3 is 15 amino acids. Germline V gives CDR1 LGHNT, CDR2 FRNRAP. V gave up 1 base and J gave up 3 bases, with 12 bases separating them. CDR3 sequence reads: CASGLGLSNHYGYTF. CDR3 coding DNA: TGTGCTAGTGGTTTGGGACTTTCTAACCACTATGGCTACACCTTC.

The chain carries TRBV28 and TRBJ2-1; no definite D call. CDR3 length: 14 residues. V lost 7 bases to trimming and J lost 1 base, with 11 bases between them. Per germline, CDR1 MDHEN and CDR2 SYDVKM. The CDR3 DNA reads TGTGCCAGCACCCGACAAACATCCTACAATGAGCAGTTCTTC. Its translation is CASTRQTSYNEQFF.

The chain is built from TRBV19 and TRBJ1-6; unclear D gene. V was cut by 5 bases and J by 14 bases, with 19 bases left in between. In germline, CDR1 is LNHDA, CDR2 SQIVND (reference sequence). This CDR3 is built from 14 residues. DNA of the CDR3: TGTGCCAGTAGTCCAAGTTGGGGAAATCCGTCCCTCCACTTT. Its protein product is CASSPSWGNPSLHF.

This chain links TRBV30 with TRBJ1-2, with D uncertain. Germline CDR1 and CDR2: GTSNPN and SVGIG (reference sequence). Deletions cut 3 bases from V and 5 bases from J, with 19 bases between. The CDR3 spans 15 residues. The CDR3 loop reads CAWSETGWVGYGYTF. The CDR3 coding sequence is TGTGCCTGGAGCGAAACCGGGTGGGTGGGTTATGGCTACACCTTC. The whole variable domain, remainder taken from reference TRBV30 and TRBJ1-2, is SQTIHQWPATLVQPVGSPLSLECTVEGTSNPNLYWYRQAAGRGLQLLFYSVGIGQISSEVPQNLSASRPQDRQFILSSKKLLLSDSGFYLCAWSETGWVGYGYTFGSGTRLTVV.

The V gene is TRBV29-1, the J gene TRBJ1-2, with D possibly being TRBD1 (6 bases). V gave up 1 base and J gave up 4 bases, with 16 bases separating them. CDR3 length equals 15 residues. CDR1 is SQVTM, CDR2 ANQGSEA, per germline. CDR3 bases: TGCAGCGTTGAAGGAACGTATGGGGGCTCCTATGGCTACACCTTC. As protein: CSVEGTYGGSYGYTF.

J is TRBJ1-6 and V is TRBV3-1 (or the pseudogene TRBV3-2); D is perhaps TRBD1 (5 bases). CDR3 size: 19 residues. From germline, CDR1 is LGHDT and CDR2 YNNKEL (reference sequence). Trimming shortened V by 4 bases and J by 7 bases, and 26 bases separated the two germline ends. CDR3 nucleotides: TGTGCCAGCAGCCCTCACCGGGACCGTAATTCTACGGGGAATTCACCCCTCCACTTT. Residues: CASSPHRDRNSTGNSPLHF.

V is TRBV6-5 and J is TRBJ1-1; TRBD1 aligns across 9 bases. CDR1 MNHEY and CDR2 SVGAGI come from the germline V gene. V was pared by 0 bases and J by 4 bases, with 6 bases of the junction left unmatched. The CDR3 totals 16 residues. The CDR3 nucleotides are TGTGCCAGCAGTTACTCTTTTCGGGACAGGGTCACTGAAGCTTTCTTT. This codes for CASSYSFRDRVTEAFF.

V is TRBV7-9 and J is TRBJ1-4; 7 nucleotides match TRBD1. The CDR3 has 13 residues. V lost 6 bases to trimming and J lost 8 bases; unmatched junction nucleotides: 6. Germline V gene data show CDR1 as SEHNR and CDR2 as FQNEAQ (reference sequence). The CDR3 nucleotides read TGTGCCAGCAGAGGGACAGAATCCGAAAAACTGTTTTTT. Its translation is CASRGTESEKLFF.

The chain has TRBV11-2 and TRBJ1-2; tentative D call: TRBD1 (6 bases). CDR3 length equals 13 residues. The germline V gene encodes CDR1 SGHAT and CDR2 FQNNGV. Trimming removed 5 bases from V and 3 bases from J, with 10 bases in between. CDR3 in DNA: TGTGCCAGCAGCCCGGACAGACACTATGGCTACACCTTC. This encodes CASSPDRHYGYTF.

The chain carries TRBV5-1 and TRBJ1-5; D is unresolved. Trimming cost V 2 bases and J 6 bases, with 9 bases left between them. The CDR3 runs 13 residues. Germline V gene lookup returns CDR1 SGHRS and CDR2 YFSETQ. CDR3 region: CASSLSDTQPQHF. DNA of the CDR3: TGCGCCAGCAGCTTAAGCGACACTCAGCCCCAGCATTTT.

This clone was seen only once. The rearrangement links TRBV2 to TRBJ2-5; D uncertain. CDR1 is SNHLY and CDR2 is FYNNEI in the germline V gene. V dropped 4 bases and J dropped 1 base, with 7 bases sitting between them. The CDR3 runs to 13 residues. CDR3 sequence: CASSGTVQETQYF. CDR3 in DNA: TGTGCCAGCAGTGGAACAGTCCAAGAGACCCAGTACTTC.

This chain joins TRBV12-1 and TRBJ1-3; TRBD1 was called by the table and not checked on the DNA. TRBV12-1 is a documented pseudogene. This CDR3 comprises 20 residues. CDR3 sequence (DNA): TGTGCCAGCAGCTTCAATCCACAGGGTAGCGCGGGCCGGACTGGAAACACCATATATTTT. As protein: CASSFNPQGSAGRTGNTIYF.

CDR3 sequence: CASSEGWNFWTEIFYEQYF. CDR3 in DNA: TGTGCCAGCAGTGAAGGGTGGAATTTTTGGACGGAAATTTTTTACGAGCAGTACTTC. The V and J genes are TRBV6-1 and TRBJ2-7; D is ambiguous. Germline lookup yields CDR1 MNHNS and CDR2 SASEGT. V was shortened by 1 base and J by 4 bases, with 26 bases between the two germline ends. This CDR3 has 19 amino acids.

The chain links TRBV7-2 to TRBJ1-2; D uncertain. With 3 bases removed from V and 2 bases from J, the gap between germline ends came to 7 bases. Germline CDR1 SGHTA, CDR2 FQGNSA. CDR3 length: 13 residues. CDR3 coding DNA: TGTGCCAGCAGCTTGGGCAGGAACTATGGCTACACCTTC. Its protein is CASSLGRNYGYTF.

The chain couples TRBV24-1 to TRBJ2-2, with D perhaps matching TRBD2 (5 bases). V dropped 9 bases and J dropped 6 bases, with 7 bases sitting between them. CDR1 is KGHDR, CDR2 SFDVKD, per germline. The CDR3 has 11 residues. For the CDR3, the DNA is TGTGCCACCGAAGCGGCCGGGGAGCTGTTTTTT. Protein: CATEAAGELFF.

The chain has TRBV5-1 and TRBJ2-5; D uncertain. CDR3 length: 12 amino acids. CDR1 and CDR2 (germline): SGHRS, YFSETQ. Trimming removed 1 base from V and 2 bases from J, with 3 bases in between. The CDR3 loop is CASSLRQETQYF. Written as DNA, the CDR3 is TGCGCCAGCAGCTTGCGGCAAGAGACCCAGTACTTC.